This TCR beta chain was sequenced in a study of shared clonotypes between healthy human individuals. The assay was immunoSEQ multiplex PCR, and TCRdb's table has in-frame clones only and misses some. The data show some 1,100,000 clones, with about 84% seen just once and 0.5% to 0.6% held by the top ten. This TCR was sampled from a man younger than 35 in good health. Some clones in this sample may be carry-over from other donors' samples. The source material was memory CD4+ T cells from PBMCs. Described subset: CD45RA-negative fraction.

The CDR3 DNA sequence: TGTGCCGCAGGCCAGGGGGCTCCCTCTGGGGCCAACGTCCTGACTTTC. This codes for CAAGQGAPSGANVLTF. This sequence joins TRBV7-9 and TRBJ2-6; 8 positions agree with TRBD1. The CDR3 runs 16 residues. Germline V lookup: CDR1 SEHNR, CDR2 FQNEAQ (reference sequence). J lost 0 bases, V lost 11 bases, and 9 bases had no gene match.